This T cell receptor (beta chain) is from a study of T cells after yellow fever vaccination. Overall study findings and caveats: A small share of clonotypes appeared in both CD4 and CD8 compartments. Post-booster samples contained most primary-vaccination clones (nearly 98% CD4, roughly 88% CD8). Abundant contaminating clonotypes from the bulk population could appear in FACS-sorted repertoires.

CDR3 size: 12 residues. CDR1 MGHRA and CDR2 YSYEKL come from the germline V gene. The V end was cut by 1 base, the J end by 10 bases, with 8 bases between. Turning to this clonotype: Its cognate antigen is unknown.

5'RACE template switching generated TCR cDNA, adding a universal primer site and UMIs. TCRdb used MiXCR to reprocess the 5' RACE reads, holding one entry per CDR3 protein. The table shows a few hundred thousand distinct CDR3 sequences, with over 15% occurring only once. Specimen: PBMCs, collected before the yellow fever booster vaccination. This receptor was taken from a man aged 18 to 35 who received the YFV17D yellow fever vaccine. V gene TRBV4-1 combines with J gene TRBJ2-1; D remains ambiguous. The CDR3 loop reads CASSQGLGEQFF. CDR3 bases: TGCGCCAGCAGCCAAGGGTTGGGAGAGCAGTTCTTC.